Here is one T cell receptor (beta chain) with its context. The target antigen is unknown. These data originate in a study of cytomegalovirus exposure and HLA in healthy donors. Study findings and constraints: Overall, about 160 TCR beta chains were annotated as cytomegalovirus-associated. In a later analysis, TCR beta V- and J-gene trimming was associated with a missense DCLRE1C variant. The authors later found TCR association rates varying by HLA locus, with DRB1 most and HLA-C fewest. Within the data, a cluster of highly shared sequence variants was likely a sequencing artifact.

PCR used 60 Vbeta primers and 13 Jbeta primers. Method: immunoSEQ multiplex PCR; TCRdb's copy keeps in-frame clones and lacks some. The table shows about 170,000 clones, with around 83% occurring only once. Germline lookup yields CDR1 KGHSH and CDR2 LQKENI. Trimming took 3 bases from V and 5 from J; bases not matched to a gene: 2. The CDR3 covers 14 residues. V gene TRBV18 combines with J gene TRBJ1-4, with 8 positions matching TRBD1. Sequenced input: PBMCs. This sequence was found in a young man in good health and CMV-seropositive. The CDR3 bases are TGTGCCAGCTCACCGGACAGGGTGAATGAAAAACTGTTTTTT. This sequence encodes CASSPDRVNEKLFF.